This T cell receptor beta chain stems from a study of cytomegalovirus exposure and HLA in healthy donors. Only a few counts were recorded for this clone. Its antigen is not identified. The germline V gene has CDR1 SGDLS and CDR2 YYNGEE. V was clipped by 0 bases and J by 3 bases; unmatched bases: 4. The CDR3 totals 16 residues. PCR amplification relied on 60 Vbeta primers (plus 13 Jbeta primers). Libraries were prepared by immunoSEQ multiplex PCR; TCRdb keeps only in-frame clonotypes and omits some of them. The data hold 110,000 or so clones, with roughly 13% observed a single time. Study-level points and caveats: Earlier results showed most TCR beta V segments being productive about 87% or about 30% of the time. With high specificity and sensitivity, the classifier reportedly diagnosed cytomegalovirus status.

The origin of this receptor is a man between 35 and 55 years old in good health and CMV-seropositive. The chain couples TRBV9 to TRBJ2-2, with TRBD2 matching 8 bases. The specimen was PBMCs. CDR3: CASSVGPSGYTGELFF. CDR3 in DNA: TGTGCCAGCAGCGTAGGACCTAGCGGGTACACCGGGGAGCTGTTTTTT. The full variable domain, completed using reference TRBV9 and TRBJ2-2, is DSGVTQTPKHLITATGQRVTLRCSPRSGDLSVYWYQQSLDQGLQFLIQYYNGEERAKGNILERFSAQQFPDLHSELNLSSLELGDSALYFCASSVGPSGYTGELFFGEGSRLTVL.